This T cell receptor (beta chain) was obtained from a study of shared clonotypes between healthy human individuals. Sequencing was performed with immunoSEQ multiplex PCR; in TCRdb, only in-frame clones are kept and a portion is missing. The sample shows 2 million to 2.5 million clones, approximately 95% of them seen only once. V shed 5 bases, J shed 7 bases, and the junction held 13 bases outside the gene matches. CDR3 length: 17 residues. Germline CDR1 SGHAT, CDR2 FQNNGV. The V gene is TRBV11-2, the J gene TRBJ2-1; TRBD2 matches at 11 bases. Sequencing input: naive CD4+ T cells sorted from blood. Subset of the sample: CD45RA+ positively selected. The receptor's source is a man aged 18 to 35 in good health. The CDR3 nucleotides read TGTGCCAGCAGCGTTTCTAGCGGGGGGCTATACCGGAATGAGCAGTTCTTC. This codes for CASSVSSGGLYRNEQFF.